The clone carrying this T cell receptor (beta chain) has a handful of counts. Its antigen is not known. The data stem from a study of blood T cells in healthy people across ages. Study results and limitations: From one million sequenced T cells, diversity estimates were lower bounds. While age rose, TCR beta diversity per million T cells dropped in a roughly linear way.

The CDR3 length is 13 residues. V was cut by 3 bases and J by 5 bases, with 12 bases left in between. Germline CDR1 SGDLS, CDR2 YYNGEE. A sample-barcoded 5' primer and a J-beta primer mix were used in a second PCR of roughly 7 to 12 cycles. TCRdb itself ran the 5' RACE reads through MiXCR, one entry per CDR3 protein. Of fewer than 2,000,000 distinct CDR3 sequences listed, about 39% are singletons. The study isolated at least 7 million PBMCs from each sample. This clonotype was sampled from a human donor in good health. The chain uses TRBV9 and TRBJ2-7; a weak D match, TRBD1 (6 bases). The specimen sequenced was blood. The DNA of the CDR3 is TGTGCCAGCAGCGCCTGGGGACAAAACGAGCAGTACTTC. Its protein product is CASSAWGQNEQYF.